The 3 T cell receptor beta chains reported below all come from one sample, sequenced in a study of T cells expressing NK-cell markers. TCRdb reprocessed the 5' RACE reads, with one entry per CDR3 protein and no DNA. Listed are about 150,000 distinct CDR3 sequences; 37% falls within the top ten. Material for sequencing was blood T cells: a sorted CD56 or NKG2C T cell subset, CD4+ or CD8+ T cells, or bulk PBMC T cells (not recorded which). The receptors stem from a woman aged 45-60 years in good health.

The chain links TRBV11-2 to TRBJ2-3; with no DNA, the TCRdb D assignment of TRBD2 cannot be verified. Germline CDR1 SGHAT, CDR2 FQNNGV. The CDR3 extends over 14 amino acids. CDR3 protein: CASTMEGPTDTQYF.

CDR3 residues: CATGVTGELFF. The chain joins TRBV15 to TRBJ2-2. The CDR3 sequence is 11 residues long. Germline CDR1 is LNHNV and CDR2 is YYDKDF (reference sequence).

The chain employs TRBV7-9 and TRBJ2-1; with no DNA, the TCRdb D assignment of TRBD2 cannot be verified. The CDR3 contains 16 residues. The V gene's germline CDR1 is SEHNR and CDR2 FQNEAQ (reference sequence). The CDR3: CASSSILAGEYNEQFF.